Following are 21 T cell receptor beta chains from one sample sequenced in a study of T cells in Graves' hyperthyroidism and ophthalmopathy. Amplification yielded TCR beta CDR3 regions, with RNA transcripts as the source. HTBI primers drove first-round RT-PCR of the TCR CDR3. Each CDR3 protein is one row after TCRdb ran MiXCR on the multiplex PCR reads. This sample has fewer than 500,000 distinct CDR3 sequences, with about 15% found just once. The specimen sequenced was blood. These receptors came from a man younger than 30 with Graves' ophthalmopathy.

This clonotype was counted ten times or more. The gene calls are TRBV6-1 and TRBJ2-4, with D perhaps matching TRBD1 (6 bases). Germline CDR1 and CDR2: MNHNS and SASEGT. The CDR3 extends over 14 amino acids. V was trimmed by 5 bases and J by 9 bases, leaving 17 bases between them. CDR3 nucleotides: TGTGCCAGCAGTTATTATGGGGACACCTTCATTCAGTACTTC. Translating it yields CASSYYGDTFIQYF.

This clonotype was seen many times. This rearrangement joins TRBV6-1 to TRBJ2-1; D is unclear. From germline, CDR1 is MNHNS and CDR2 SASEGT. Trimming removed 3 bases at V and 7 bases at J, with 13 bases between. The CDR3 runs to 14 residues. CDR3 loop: CASSEPTHMNEQFF. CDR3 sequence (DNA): TGTGCCAGCAGTGAGCCGACCCATATGAATGAGCAGTTCTTC.

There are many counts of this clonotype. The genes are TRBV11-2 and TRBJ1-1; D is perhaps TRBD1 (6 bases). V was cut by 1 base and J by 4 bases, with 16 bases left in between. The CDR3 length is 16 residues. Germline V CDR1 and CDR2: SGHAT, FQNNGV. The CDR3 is CASSLAIRGVGTEAFF. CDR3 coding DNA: TGTGCCAGCAGCTTAGCCATCAGGGGCGTGGGCACTGAAGCTTTCTTT.

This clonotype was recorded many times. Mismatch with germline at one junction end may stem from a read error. In DNA form, the CDR3 reads TGTGCTAGTGGTCCTTCCGGGACAGAAACGCAGTATTTT. It specifies CASGPSGTETQYF. The chain joins TRBV12-5 to TRBJ2-3; TRBD1 matches at 7 bases. Germline lookup yields CDR1 LGHNT and CDR2 FRNRAP. This CDR3 is built from 13 residues.

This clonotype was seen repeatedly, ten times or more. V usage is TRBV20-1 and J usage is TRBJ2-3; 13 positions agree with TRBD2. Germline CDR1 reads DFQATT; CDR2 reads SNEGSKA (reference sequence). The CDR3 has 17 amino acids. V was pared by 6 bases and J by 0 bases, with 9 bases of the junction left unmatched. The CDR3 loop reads CSARSGLAGPSTDTQYF. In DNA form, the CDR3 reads TGCAGTGCCCGTTCGGGACTAGCGGGGCCAAGCACAGATACGCAGTATTTT.

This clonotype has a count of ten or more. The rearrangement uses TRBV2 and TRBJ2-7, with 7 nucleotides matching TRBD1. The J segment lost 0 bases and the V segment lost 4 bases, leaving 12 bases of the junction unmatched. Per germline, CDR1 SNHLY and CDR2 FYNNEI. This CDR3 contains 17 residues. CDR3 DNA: TGTGCCAGCAGTGGATCGCCGGGACAGAGACCCTCCTACGAGCAGTACTTC. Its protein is CASSGSPGQRPSYEQYF.

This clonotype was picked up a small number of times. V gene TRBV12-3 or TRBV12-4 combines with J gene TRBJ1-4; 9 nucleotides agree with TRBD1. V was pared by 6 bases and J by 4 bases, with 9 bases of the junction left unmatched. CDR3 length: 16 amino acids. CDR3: CASRMGQGDFNEKLFF. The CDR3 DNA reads TGTGCCAGCAGGATGGGACAGGGAGATTTTAATGAAAAACTGTTTTTT.

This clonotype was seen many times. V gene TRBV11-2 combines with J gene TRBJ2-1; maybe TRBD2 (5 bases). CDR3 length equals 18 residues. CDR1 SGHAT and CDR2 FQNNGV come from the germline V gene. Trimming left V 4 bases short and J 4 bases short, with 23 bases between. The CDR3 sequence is CASSSSYYKSGVYNEQFF. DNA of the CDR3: TGTGCCAGCAGCTCCTCCTACTACAAGTCCGGGGTTTACAATGAGCAGTTCTTC.

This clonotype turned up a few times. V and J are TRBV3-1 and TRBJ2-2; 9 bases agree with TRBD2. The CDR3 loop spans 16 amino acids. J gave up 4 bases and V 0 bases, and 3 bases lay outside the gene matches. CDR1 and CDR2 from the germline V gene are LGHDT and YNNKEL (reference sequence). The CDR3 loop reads CASSQERRGGTGELFF. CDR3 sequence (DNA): TGTGCCAGCAGCCAAGAACGGCGGGGGGGCACCGGGGAGCTGTTTTTT. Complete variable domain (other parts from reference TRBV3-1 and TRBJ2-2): DTAVSQTPKYLVTQMGNDKSIKCEQNLGHDTMYWYKQDSKKFLKIMFSYNNKELIINETVPNRFSPKSPDKAHLNLHINSLELGDSAVYFCASSQERRGGTGELFFGEGSRLTVL.

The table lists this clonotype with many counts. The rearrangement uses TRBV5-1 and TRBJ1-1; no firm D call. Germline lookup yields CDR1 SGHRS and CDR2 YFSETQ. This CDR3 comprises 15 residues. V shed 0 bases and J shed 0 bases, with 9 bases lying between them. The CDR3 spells CASSLVAGLNTEAFF. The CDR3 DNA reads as TGCGCCAGCAGCTTGGTAGCGGGGTTGAACACTGAAGCTTTCTTT. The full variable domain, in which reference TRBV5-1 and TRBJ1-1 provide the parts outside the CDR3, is KAGVTQTPRYLIKTRGQQVTLSCSPISGHRSVSWYQQTPGQGLQFLFEYFSETQRNKGNFPGRFSGRQFSNSRSEMNVSTLELGDSALYLCASSLVAGLNTEAFFGQGTRLTVV.

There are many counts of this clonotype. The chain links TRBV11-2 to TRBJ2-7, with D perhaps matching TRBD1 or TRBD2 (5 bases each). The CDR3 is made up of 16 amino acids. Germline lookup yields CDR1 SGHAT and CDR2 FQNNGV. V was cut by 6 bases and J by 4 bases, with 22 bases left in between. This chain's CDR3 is CASSPSGLRTRYEQYF. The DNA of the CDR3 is TGTGCCAGCAGTCCCTCGGGGCTACGTACGAGGTACGAGCAGTACTTC.

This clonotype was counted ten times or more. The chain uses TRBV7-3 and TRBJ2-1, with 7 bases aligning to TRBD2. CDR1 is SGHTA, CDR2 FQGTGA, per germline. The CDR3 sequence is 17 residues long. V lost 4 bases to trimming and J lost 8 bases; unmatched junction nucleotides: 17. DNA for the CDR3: TGTGCCAGCAGCTCAAGTGGAGCGGGGCACTTTAGGGATGAGCAGTTCTTC. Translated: CASSSSGAGHFRDEQFF.

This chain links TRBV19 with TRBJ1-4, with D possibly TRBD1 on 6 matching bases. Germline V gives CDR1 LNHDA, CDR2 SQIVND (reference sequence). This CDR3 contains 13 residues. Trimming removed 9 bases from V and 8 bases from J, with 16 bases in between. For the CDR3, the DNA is TGTGCCAGATGTTTTGGGGGCAAGGAAAAACTGTTTTTT. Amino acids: CARCFGGKEKLFF.

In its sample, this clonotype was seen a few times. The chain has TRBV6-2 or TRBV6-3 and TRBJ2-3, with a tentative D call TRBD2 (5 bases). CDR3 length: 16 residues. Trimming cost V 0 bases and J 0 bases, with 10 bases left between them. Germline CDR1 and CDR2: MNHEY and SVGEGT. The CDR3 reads CASSYSLGDSTDTQYF. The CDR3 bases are TGTGCCAGCAGTTACTCACTCGGGGATAGCACAGATACGCAGTATTTT.

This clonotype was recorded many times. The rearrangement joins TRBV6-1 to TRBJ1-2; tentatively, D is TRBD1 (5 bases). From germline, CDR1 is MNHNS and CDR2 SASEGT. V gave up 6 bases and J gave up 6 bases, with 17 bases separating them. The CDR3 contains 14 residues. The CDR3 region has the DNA TGTGCCAGCAGACGTTTAGTGGGGCCTGATGGCTACACCTTC. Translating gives CASRRLVGPDGYTF.

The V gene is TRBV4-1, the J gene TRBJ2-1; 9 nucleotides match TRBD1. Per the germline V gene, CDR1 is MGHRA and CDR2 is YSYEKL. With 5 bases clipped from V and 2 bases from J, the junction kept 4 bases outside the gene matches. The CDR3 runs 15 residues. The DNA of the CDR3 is TGCGCCAGCAGCAACCGGGACAGGGCCTACAATGAGCAGTTCTTC. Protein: CASSNRDRAYNEQFF.

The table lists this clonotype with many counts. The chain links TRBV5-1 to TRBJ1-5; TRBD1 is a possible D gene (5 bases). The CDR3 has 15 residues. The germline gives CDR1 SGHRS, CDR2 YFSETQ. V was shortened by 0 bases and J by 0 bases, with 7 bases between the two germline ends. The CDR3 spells CASSLDGGSNQPQHF. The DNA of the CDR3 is TGCGCCAGCAGCTTGGACGGGGGTAGCAATCAGCCCCAGCATTTT.

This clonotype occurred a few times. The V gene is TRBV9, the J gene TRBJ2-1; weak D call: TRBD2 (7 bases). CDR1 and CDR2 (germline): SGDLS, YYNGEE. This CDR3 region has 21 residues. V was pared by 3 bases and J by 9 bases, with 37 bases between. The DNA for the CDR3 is TGTGCCAGCAGCGGACCGTGGGGACGCGGCCCACGACAGGAAGGGAGGGGTGAGCAGTTCTTC. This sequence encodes CASSGPWGRGPRQEGRGEQFF.

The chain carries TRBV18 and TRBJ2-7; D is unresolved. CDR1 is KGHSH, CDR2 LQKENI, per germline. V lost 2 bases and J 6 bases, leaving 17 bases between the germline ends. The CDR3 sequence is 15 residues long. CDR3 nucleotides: TGTGCCAGCTCACCAAGAAGAACCCCGGCCAGCGAGCAGTACTTC. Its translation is CASSPRRTPASEQYF.

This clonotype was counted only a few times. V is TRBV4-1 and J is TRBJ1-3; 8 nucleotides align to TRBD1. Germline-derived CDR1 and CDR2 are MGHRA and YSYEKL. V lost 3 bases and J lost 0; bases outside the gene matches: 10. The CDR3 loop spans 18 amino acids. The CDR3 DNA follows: TGCGCCAGCAGCCAGGTTTCTGGACAGGGCCACTCTGGAAACACCATATATTTT. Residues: CASSQVSGQGHSGNTIYF.

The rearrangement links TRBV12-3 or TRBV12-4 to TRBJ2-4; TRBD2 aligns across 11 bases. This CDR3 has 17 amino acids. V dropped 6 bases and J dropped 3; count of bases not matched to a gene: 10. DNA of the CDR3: TGTGCCAGCAGCCAGCCGGGACTAGCGGATCGCAAAAACATTCAGTACTTC. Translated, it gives CASSQPGLADRKNIQYF.